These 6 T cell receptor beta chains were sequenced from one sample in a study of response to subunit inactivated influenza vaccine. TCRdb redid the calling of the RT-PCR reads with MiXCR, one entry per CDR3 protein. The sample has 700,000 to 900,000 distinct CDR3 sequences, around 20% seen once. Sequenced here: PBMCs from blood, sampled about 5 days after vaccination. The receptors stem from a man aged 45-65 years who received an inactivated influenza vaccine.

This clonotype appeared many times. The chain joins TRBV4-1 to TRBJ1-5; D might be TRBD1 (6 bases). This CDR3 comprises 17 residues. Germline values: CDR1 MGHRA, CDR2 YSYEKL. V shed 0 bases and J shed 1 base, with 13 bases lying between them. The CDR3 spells CASSQDPVGGSNQPQHF. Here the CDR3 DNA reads TGCGCCAGCAGCCAAGATCCGGTAGGGGGAAGCAATCAGCCCCAGCATTTT.

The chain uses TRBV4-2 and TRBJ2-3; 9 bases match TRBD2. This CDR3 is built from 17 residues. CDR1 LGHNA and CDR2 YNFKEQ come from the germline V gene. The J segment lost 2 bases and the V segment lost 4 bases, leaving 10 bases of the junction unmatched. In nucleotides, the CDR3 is TGTGCCAGCAGCCGAAAGACTAGCGGAGCGCCCACAGATACGCAGTATTTT. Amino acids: CASSRKTSGAPTDTQYF.

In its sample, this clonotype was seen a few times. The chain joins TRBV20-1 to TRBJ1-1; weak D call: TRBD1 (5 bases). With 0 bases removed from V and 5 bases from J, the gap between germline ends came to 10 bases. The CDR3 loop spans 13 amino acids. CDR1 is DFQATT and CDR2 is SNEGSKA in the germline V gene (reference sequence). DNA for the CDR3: TGCAGTGCTAGAGATGCGGGGGGGACTGAAGCTTTCTTT. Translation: CSARDAGGTEAFF.

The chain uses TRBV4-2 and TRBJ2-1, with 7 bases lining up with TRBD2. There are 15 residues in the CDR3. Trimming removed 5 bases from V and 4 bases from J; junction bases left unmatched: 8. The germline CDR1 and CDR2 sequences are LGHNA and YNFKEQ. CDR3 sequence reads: CASSSTSHGYNEQFF. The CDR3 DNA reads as TGTGCCAGCAGCTCGACTAGCCACGGGTACAATGAGCAGTTCTTC.

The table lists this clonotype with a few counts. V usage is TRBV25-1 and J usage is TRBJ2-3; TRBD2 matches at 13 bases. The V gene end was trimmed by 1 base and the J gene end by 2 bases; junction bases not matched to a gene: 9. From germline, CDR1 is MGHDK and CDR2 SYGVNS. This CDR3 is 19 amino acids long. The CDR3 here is CASSEFGLAGDNNTDTQYF. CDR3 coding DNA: TGTGCCAGCAGTGAATTTGGACTAGCGGGGGACAACAACACAGATACGCAGTATTTT.

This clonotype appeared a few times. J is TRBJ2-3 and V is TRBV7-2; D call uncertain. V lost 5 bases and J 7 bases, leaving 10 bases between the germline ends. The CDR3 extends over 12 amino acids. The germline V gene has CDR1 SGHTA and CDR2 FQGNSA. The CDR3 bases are TGTGCCAGCAGCCCTACGCGTCATACGCAGTATTTT. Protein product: CASSPTRHTQYF.